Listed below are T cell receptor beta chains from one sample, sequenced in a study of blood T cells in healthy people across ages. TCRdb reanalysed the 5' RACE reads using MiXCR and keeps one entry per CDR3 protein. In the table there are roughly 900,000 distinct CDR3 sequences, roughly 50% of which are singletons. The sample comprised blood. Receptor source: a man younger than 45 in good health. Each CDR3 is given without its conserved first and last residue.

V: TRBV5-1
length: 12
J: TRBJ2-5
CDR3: ASSTGTSQETQY

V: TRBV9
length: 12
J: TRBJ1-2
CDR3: ASSDRDPPYGYT

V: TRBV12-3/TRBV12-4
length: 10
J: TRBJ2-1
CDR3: ASSAYRGLMF

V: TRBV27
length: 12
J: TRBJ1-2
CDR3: ASSVAAGQYGYT

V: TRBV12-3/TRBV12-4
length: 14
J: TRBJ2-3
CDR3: ASRHRDRGVADTQY

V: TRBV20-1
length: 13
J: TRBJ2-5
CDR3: SAREGMRGGETQY

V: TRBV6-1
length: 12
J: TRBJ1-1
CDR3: ASSRQGVDTEAF

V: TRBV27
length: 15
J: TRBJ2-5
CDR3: ASSLSGVELALETQY

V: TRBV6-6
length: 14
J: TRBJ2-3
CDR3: ASSSTGGGVTDTQY

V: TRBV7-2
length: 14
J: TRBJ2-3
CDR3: ASSSTSGGAVDTQY

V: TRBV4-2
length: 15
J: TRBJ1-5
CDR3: ASSQDPSGGLNQPQH

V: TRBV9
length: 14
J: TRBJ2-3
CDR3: ASSVAGSGGGDTQY

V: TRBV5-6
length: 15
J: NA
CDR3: ASSLGGQGGLKNIQY

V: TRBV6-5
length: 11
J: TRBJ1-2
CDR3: ASSFTRPGGYT

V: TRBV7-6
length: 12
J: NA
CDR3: ASSPTISAYEQY

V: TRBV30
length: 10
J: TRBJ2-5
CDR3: AWSVERDEQY

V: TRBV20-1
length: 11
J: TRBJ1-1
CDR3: SGAAGGDTEAF

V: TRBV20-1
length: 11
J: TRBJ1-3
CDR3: SAGQGTGNTIY

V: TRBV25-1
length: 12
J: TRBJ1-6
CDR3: ASSEYGGGSPLH

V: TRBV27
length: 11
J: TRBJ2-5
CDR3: ASSLRDWATQY

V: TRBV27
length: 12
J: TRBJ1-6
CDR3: ASSPFDTASTLH

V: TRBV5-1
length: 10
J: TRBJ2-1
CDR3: ASSWWGNEQF

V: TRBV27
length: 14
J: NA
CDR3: ASSVAGTNSYNEQY

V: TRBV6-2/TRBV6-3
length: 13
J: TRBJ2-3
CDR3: ASSYAGGVEDTQY

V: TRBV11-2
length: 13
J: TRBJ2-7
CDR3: ASSSGLAGSYEQY

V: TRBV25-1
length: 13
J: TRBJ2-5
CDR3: ASSGSGTGQETQY

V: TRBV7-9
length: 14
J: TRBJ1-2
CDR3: ASSPPRAGANYGYT

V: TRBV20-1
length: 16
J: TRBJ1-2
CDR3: SARDLNSLSLANYGYT

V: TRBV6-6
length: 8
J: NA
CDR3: ATNGETQY

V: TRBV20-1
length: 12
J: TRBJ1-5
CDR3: SASPGTSNQPQH

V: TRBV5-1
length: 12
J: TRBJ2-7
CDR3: ASSLGQGPLEQY

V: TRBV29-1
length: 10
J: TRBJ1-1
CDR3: SVDRGQTKLF

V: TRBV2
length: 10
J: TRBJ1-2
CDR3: ASQRPNYGYT

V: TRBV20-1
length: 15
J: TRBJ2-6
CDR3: SAKQGAPLSGANVLT

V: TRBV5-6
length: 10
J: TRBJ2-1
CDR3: ASSFGDYEQF

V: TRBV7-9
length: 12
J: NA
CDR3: ASTPNSGTETQY

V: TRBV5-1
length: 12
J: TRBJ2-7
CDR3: ASSLGVNSYEQY

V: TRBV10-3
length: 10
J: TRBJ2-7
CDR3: AILGGGYEQY

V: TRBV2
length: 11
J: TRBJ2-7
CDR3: ASTMRGSYEQY

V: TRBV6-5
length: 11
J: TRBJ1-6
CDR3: ASRRQGSSPLH

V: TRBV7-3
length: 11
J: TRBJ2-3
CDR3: ASSSSGADTQY

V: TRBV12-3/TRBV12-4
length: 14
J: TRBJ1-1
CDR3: ASSTKPGTSNTEVF

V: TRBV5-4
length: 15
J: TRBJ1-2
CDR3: ASSLGTGTGYNYGYT

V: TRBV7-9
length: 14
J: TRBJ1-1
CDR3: ASSLVGDRVIWRAF

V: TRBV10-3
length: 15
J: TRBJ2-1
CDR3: AISDPQGGHLDNAQF

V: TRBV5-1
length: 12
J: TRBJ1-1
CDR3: ASSQTGEHTEAF

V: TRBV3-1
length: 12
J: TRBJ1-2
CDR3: ASSQGGQGDGYT

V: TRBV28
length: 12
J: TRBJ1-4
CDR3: ASRAGTGPLASF

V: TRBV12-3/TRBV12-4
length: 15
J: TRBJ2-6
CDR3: ASSLADRVSGANVLT

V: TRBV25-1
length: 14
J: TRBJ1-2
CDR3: ASSPGQGSRVYGYT

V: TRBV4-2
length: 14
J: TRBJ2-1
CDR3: TSSPSLSGGSNEQF

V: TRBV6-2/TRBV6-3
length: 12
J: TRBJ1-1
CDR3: ASSRDSYATEAF

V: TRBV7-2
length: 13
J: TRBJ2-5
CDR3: ASSLQVQYQETQY

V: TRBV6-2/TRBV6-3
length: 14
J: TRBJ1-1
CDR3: ASSYPGGRLNTEAF

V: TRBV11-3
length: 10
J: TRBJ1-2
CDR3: ASSLDGDGYT

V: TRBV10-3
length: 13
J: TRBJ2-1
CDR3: AISPAGVSYNEQF

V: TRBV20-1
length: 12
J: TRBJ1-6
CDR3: SAAPGPTNSPLH

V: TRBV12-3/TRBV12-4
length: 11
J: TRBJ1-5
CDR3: ASSEIRNQPQH

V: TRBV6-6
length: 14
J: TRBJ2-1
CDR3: ASSPNLQNTYNEQF

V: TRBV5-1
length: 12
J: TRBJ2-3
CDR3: ASSTRGGYNEQY